The T cell receptor beta chain under discussion was sequenced for a study of blood T cell repertoires in COVID-19. CDR3 length equals 15 residues. Germline lookup yields CDR1 LNHNV and CDR2 YYDKDF (reference sequence). Trimming removed 0 bases from V and 7 bases from J, with 10 bases in between. The sample holds one count of this clone. Original data processing: Amplification of reference gene primers provided the estimated nucleated cell counts. Clones were sequenced by immunoSEQ multiplex PCR, and TCRdb holds only the in-frame ones, with some missing. D and trimming come from the DNA, and the V and J calls and clone size come from that table. The data contain 35,000 to 45,000 clones, approximately 88% of them singletons.

The chain is built from TRBV15 and TRBJ1-6, with D perhaps matching TRBD1 (6 bases). This TCR was sampled from a human donor in a cohort sampled during active COVID-19. The sample comprised peripheral blood. The chain's CDR3 is CATSRDRGVNSPLHF. The CDR3 DNA is TGTGCCACCAGCAGAGACAGGGGCGTAAATTCACCCCTCCACTTT. The full variable domain, with the rest looked up from reference TRBV15 and TRBJ1-6, is DAMVIQNPRYQVTQFGKPVTLSCSQTLNHNVMYWYQQKSSQAPKLLFHYYDKDFNNEADTPDNFQSRRPNTSFCFLDIRSPGLGDTAMYLCATSRDRGVNSPLHFGNGTRLTVT.